Given below is one TCR beta chain in context. V lost 2 bases to trimming and J lost 7 bases, with 24 bases between them. The CDR3 is made up of 18 amino acids. Germline V gives CDR1 WNHNN, CDR2 SYGVQD (reference sequence). This record belongs to a study of OX40 agonist ivuxolimab in advanced cancers. The table came from immunoSEQ multiplex PCR; TCRdb's copy has only in-frame clones and leaves some out. In the table there are some 83,000 clones, approximately 84% of which are singletons. V gene TRBV10-1 combines with J gene TRBJ1-3; tentatively, D is TRBD1 (6 bases). The sequence derives from an adult with an advanced solid tumor such as melanoma, head and neck, liver or kidney cancer. Specimen: CD4+ or CD8+ T cells sorted from blood, collected in a trial of the OX40 agonist ivuxolimab. CDR3 residues: CASSERFRGHRKGNTIYF. The CDR3 nucleotides read TGCGCCAGCAGTGAGCGGTTCAGGGGACACCGAAAAGGGAACACCATATATTTT.